Here is one T cell receptor (beta chain) with its context. No antigen is known for it. Per-base quality was not reported, and no clone a single base away is much larger than it. The sample originates from a study of breast tumors, draining lymph nodes, adjacent tissues (dated by TCRdb to the mid-2010s). With respect to the entire study: TCR beta repertoires were compared across tumor, adjacent nontumor tissue and axillary lymph nodes obtained from breast cancer patients. The study was designed to assess the relationships and possible T-cell exchange between tumor, surrounding tissue and draining lymph node repertoires in human breast cancer. The study at large found these results: The data were considered consistent with the idea that most tumor T cells come from the lymph node and then expand in tumor tissue. The similarity between tumor and nontumor tissue repertoires was significantly greater in luminal-like breast cancer than in basal-like breast cancer. Tumor T-cell repertoires showed less diversity than lymph node repertoires and more diversity than nontumor tissue repertoires, and tumor T-cell repertoires showed preferential V and J gene usage. The conclusion that tumor T cells originate in lymph nodes was presented as consistent with a hypothesis rather than as directly demonstrated.

TCRdb names Illumina HiSeq 2000 as the instrument used. TCR beta chain libraries were generated by multiplex PCR amplification. High-throughput sequencing was used to analyze the amplified TCR beta chain products. TCRdb reanalyzed the raw reads on its own, using fastp at Q25 for trimming and MiXCR for clone calling, and kept in-frame beta chains. Each record represents a unique CDR3 protein, reported with the most common genes and DNA among its rows. The table for this sample lists about 52,000 distinct CDR3 sequences; under 55% of them were counted only once. Clones ranked in the top ten supply 10% to 13% of the sample. Compared with germline, V lacks 1 base and J lacks 7 bases; bases without a gene match: 9. Sequences SGHVS (CDR1) and FQNEAQ (CDR2) are obtained from the germline V gene. The CDR3 covers 15 residues, taking in both the cysteine and the phenylalanine. Just the 45-base CDR3 DNA is kept, in frame starting at base 1.

The chain is made from TRBV7-8 and TRBJ1-2, with 7 junctional bases fitting TRBD1. The clonotype originates from a female donor with breast cancer. Some clones in this sample may be carry-over from other donors' samples. Sequencing was carried out using breast tumor tissue. The nucleotide sequence is TGTGCCAGCAGCTTAGGGGGCACAGGGGATAGTGGCTACACCTTC. It codes for CASSLGGTGDSGYTF.